These T cell receptor beta chains were read from a single sample in a study of liver allograft versus peripheral blood T cells. MiXCR, run by TCRdb on the reads, gives a single entry per CDR3 protein. The sample holds thousands of distinct CDR3 sequences, 15% seen once. All receptors come from a human patient who had a liver transplant. T cells may partly derive from the graft donor. CDR3s leave out the opening cysteine and the closing phenylalanine or tryptophan. Clone size is given for some rows only: seen once, a few or many times, or a class if the clone is expanded.

clone_size,j_call,v_call,cdr3_aa
-,TRBJ2-1,TRBV2,AITGGYNEQF
medium-sized,TRBJ1-5,TRBV19,ASSFEAINQPQH
medium-sized,TRBJ1-2,TRBV5-4,ASTGQGALDYGYT
medium-sized,TRBJ1-2,TRBV11-1,ASSLGRLAEYGYT
-,TRBJ2-1,TRBV11-2,ASSLDRGSSYNEQF
medium-sized,TRBJ2-7,TRBV12-3/TRBV12-4,ASTGDMSYEQY
medium-sized,TRBJ1-2,TRBV12-3/TRBV12-4,ASKRLGFGYT
medium-sized,TRBJ1-5,TRBV20-1,SARDLESNQPQH
medium-sized,TRBJ2-1,TRBV11-2,ASSLGPAGGYNEQF
medium-sized,TRBJ1-5,TRBV6-5,ASSPGQGGNQPQH
-,TRBJ2-4,TRBV4-1,ASSQDTPVNIQY
-,TRBJ2-3,TRBV11-2,ASSLQLAGYIDTQY
medium-sized,TRBJ1-2,TRBV6-6,ASSYGPAGGYT
medium-sized,TRBJ1-1,TRBV16,ASSQGSPEAF
medium-sized,TRBJ2-2,TRBV6-5,ASTSLLGRVGELF
medium-sized,TRBJ1-5,TRBV9,ASSVGGEEGRDQPQH
medium-sized,TRBJ1-2,TRBV19,ASSTPWTGGYGYT
medium-sized,TRBJ2-1,TRBV6-5,ASSYPLTPNEQF
-,TRBJ2-7,TRBV20-1,SARDSTTSGDPYEQY
large,TRBJ1-2,TRBV27,ATQGGANYGYT
-,TRBJ2-7,TRBV9,ASSVEGTGSYEQY
medium-sized,TRBJ1-2,TRBV19,ASSIKGSNGYT
medium-sized,TRBJ2-1,TRBV5-4,ASSLAGWVHEQF
medium-sized,TRBJ2-7,TRBV6-5,ASSSTGTGVEQY
medium-sized,TRBJ1-1,TRBV27,ASSPQGEGPTEAF
few,TRBJ2-3,TRBV13,ASSQSERGPTDTQY
few,TRBJ2-3,TRBV7-2,ASSPLISTDTQY
medium-sized,TRBJ2-7,TRBV7-9,ASQGTQYEQY
medium-sized,TRBJ1-4,TRBV30,AWISGKKLF
medium-sized,TRBJ1-2,TRBV13,ASSGVNRDYGYT